Here is one TCR beta chain with its context. The method was immunoSEQ multiplex PCR; TCRdb's version includes in-frame clones alone and lacks a portion of them. The sample shows roughly 53,000 clones, roughly 90% of them seen only once. Losses at the gene ends were 4 bases for V and 0 bases for J; bases not matched to a gene: 8. CDR1 and CDR2 from the germline V gene are SGHAT and FQNNGV. The CDR3 covers 18 residues. The data belong to a study of blood T cell repertoires in COVID-19. The overall study: PBMCs, B-cell-depleted T cells, or T cells provided the cDNA or gDNA that made up the material.

Input material: peripheral blood. The TCR was taken from a human donor in a cohort sampled during active COVID-19. The chain uses TRBV11-2 and TRBJ2-6; 8 bases line up with TRBD1. The CDR3 protein is CASSSIRDRSSGANVLTF. The CDR3 coding sequence is TGTGCCAGCAGCTCTATACGGGACAGGTCCTCTGGGGCCAACGTCCTGACTTTC.